Only one count was recorded for the clone carrying this T cell receptor beta chain. With 60 Vbeta and 13 Jbeta primers, the PCR was carried out. The method was immunoSEQ multiplex PCR; TCRdb's version includes in-frame clones alone and lacks a portion of them. The sample shows around 130,000 clones, around 80% of them seen only once. The data originate from a study of cytomegalovirus exposure and HLA in healthy donors. Germline assignment: CDR1 LGHNA and CDR2 YSLEER. The CDR3 loop spans 16 amino acids. V was shortened by 4 bases and J by 5 bases, with 20 bases between the two germline ends. The receptor's source is a woman between 18 and 29 years old in good health and CMV-seronegative. What was sequenced was PBMCs. The chain combines TRBV4-3 with TRBJ1-1, with a weak D call TRBD1 (6 bases). The CDR3 nucleotides are TGCGCCAGCAGCCCGTTCGAGGAGGTAAGGGGGACTGAAGCTTTCTTT. Its translation: CASSPFEEVRGTEAFF.